This record concerns one TCR beta chain sequence. This record comes from a study of response to subunit inactivated influenza vaccine. Trimming took off 5 bases at V and 4 bases at J, with 6 bases between the two ends. Germline V gene data show CDR1 as SEHNR and CDR2 as FQNEAQ (reference sequence). The CDR3 is 11 amino acids. TCRdb used MiXCR to reprocess the RT-PCR reads, holding one entry per CDR3 protein. The repertoire consists of roughly 570,000 distinct CDR3 sequences, with 10% to 15% occurring once and the leading ten covering around 12%. This receptor was taken from a man in his fifties or sixties who received an inactivated influenza vaccine. This sequence joins TRBV7-9 and TRBJ2-7; the D is unclear. The starting material was PBMCs from blood, obtained roughly 46 days after vaccination. The CDR3 sequence: CASSEEYEQYF. The CDR3 nucleotides read TGTGCCAGCAGCGAAGAATACGAGCAGTACTTC.